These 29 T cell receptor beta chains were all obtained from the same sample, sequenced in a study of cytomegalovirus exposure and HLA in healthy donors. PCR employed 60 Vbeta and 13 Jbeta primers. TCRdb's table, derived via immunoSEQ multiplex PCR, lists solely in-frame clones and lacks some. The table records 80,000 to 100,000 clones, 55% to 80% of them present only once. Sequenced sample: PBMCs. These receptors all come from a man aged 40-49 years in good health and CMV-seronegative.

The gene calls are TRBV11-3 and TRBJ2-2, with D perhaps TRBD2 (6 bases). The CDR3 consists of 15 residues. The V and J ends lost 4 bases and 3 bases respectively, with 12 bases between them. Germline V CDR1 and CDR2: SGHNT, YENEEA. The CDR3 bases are TGTGCCAGCAGCTCGGGGGTACAAGACACCGGGGAGCTGTTTTTT. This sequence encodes CASSSGVQDTGELFF. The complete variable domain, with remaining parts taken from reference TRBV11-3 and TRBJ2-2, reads EAGVVQSPRYKIIEKKQPVAFWCNPISGHNTLYWYLQNLGQGPELLIRYENEEAVDDSQLPKDRFSAERLKGVDSTLKIQPAELGDSAVYLCASSSGVQDTGELFFGEGSRLTVL.

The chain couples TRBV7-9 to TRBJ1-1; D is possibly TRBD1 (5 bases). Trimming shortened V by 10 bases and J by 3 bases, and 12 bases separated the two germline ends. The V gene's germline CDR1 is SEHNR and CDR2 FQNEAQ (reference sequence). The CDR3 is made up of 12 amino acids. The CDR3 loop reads CAIRGWYTEAFF. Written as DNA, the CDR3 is TGTGCCATAAGGGGTTGGTACACTGAAGCTTTCTTT.

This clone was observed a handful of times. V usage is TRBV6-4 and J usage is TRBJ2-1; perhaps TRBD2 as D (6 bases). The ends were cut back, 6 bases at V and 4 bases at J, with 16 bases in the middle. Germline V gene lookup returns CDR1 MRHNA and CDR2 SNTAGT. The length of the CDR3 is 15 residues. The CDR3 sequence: CASSDTAGTYNEQFF. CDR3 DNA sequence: TGTGCCAGCAGCGACACGGCGGGGACTTACAATGAGCAGTTCTTC.

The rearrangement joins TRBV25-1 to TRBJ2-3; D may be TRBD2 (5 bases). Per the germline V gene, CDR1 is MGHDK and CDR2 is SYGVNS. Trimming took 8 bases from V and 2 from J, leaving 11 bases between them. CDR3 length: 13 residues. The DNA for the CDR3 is TGTGCCAGCTCCAAGAGGGTCACAGATACGCAGTATTTT. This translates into CASSKRVTDTQYF.

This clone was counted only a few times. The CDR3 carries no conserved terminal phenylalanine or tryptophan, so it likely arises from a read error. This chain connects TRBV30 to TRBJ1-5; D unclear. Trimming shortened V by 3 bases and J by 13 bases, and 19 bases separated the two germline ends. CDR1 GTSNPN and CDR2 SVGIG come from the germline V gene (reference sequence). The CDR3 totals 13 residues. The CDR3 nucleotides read TGTGCCTGGAGCGTCTATGGACTCTCGCCTCAGCATTGT. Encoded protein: CAWSVYGLSPQHC.

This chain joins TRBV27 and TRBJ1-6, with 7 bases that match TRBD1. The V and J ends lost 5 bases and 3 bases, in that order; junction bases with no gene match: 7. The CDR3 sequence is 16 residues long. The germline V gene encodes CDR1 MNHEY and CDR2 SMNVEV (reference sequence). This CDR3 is CASSTKGGIYNSPLHF. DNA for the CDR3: TGTGCCAGCAGTACAAAAGGGGGCATCTATAATTCACCCCTCCACTTT.

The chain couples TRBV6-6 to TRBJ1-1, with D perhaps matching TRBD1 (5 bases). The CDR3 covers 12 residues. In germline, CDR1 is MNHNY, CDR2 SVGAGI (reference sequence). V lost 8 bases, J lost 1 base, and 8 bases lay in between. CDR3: CASHGQNTEAFF. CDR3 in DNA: TGTGCCAGCCATGGACAGAACACTGAAGCTTTCTTT.

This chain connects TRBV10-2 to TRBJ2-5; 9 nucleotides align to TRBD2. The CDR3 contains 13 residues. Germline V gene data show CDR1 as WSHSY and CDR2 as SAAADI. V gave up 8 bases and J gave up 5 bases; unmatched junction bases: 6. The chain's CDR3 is CASHSGGWETQYF. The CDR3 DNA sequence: TGCGCCAGCCATAGCGGGGGTTGGGAGACCCAGTACTTC.

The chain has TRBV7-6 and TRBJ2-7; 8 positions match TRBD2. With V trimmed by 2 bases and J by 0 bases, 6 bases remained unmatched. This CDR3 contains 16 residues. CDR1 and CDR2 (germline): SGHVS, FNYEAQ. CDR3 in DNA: TGTGCCAGCAGCTTAACGAGCGGGGGATTCTCCTACGAGCAGTACTTC. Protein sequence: CASSLTSGGFSYEQYF.

The CDR3 loop reads CASSSQGAGEKLFF. Written as DNA, the CDR3 is TGCGCCAGCAGCTCACAGGGGGCCGGTGAAAAACTGTTTTTT. The rearrangement uses TRBV5-1 and TRBJ1-4, with TRBD1 identical over 9 bases. CDR3 length: 14 residues. CDR1 is SGHRS and CDR2 is YFSETQ in the germline V gene. V trimming: 3 bases; J trimming: 7 bases; junction bases outside the gene matches: 4.

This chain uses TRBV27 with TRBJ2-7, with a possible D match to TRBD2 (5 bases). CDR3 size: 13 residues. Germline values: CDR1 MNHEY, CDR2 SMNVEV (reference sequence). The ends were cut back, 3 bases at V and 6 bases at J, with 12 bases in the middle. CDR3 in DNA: TGTGCCAGCAGTTTCGCGGGTCTGGGCGAGCAGTACTTC. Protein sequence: CASSFAGLGEQYF.

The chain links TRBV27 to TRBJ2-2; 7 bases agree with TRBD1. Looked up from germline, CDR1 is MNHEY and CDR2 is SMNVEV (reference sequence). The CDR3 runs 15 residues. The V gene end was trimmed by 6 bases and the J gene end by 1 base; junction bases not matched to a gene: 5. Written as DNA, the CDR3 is TGTGCCAGCAGGCTACAGGGGCTGAACACCGGGGAGCTGTTTTTT. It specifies CASRLQGLNTGELFF.

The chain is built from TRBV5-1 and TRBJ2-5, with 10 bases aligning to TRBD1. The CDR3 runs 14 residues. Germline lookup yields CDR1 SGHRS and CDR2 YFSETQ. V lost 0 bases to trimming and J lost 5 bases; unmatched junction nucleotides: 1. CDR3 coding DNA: TGCGCCAGCAGCTTGGAGGGACAGGGGGAGACCCAGTACTTC. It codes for CASSLEGQGETQYF.

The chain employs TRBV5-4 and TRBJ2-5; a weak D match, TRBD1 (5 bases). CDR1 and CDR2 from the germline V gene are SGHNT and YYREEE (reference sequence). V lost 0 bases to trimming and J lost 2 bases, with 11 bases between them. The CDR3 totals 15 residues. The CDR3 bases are TGTGCCAGCAGCTTGGGCTGGACAAAACAAGAGACCCAGTACTTC. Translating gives CASSLGWTKQETQYF.

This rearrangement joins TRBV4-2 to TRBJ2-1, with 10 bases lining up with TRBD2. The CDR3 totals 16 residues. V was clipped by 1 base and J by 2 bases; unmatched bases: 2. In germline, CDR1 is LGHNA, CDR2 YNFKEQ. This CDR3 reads CASSQGSGGTYNEQFF. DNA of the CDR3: TGTGCCAGCAGCCAAGGTAGCGGGGGGACCTACAATGAGCAGTTCTTC.

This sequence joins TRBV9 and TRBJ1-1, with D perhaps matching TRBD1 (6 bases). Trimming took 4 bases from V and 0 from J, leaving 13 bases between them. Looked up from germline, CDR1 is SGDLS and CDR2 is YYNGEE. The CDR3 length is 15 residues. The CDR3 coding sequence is TGTGCCAGCAGCTCCCGGGGGGCAATGAACACTGAAGCTTTCTTT. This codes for CASSSRGAMNTEAFF.

The CDR3 DNA is TGTGCCAGCAGCGTAAGGTCCGGGTTTTATAATTCACCCCTCCACTTT. It encodes CASSVRSGFYNSPLHF. The rearrangement links TRBV9 to TRBJ1-6; no clear D gene. Germline CDR1 is SGDLS and CDR2 is YYNGEE. There are 16 residues in the CDR3. V dropped 1 base and J dropped 4 bases, with 12 bases sitting between them. The whole variable domain, filled in from reference TRBV9 and TRBJ1-6, reads DSGVTQTPKHLITATGQRVTLRCSPRSGDLSVYWYQQSLDQGLQFLIQYYNGEERAKGNILERFSAQQFPDLHSELNLSSLELGDSALYFCASSVRSGFYNSPLHFGNGTRLTVT.

The DNA of the CDR3 is TGTGCCAGCAGCCAGACGGGACAGGGATTCTACGAGCAGTACTTC. This encodes CASSQTGQGFYEQYF. The rearrangement links TRBV16 to TRBJ2-7, with TRBD1 identical over 9 bases. CDR1 and CDR2 (germline): KGHSY, FQNENV. With 3 bases clipped from V and 3 bases from J, the junction kept 6 bases outside the gene matches. There are 15 residues in the CDR3. Supplemented by reference TRBV16 and TRBJ2-7, the full variable domain reads GEEVAQTPKHLVRGEGQKAKLYCAPIKGHSYVFWYQQVLKNEFKFLISFQNENVFDETGMPKERFSAKCLPNSPCSLEIQATKLEDSAVYFCASSQTGQGFYEQYFGPGTRLTVT.

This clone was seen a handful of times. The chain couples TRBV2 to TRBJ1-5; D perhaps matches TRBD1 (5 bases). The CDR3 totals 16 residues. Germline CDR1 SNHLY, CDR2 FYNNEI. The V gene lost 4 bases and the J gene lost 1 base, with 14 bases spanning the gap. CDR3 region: CASSVRKGASNQPQHF. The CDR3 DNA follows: TGTGCCAGCAGTGTTAGGAAAGGGGCCAGCAATCAGCCCCAGCATTTT.

The CDR3 reads CASSLWAGGSGANVLTF. CDR3 in DNA: TGTGCCAGCAGTTTATGGGCAGGGGGGTCTGGGGCCAACGTCCTGACTTTC. The chain links TRBV28 to TRBJ2-6, with TRBD1 as a possible D gene (7 bases). Between the trimmed V and J ends, which lost 0 bases and 1 base, there was a span of 10 bases. CDR1 MDHEN and CDR2 SYDVKM come from the germline V gene. This CDR3 has 17 residues.

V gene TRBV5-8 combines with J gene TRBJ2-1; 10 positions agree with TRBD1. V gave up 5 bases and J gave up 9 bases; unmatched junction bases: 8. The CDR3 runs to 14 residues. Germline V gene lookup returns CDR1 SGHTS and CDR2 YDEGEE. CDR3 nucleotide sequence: TGTGCCAGCAGTTGGGACAGGGGATCAAGTGAGCAGTTCTTC. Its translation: CASSWDRGSSEQFF.

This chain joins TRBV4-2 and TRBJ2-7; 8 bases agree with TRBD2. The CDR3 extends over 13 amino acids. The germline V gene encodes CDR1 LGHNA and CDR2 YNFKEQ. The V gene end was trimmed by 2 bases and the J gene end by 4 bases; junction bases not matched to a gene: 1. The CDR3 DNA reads TGTGCCAGCAGCCAACCTAGCGGGTACGAGCAGTACTTC. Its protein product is CASSQPSGYEQYF.

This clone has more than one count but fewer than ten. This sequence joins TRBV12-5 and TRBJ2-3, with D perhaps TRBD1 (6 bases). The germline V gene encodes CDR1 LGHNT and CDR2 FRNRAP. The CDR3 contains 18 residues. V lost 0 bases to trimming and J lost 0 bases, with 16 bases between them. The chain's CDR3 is CASGLVSRTATSTDTQYF. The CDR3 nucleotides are TGTGCTAGTGGTTTGGTAAGTAGGACAGCGACTAGCACAGATACGCAGTATTTT.

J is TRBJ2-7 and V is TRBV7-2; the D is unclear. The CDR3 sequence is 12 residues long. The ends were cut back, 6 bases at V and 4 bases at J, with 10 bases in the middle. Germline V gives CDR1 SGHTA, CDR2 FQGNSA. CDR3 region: CASSRDFYEQYF. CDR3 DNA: TGTGCCAGCAGTCGTGACTTTTACGAGCAGTACTTC.

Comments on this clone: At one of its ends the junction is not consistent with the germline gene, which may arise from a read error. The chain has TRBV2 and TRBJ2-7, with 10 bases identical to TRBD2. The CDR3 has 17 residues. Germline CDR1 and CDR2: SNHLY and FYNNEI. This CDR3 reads CAGSGITVAGGSGEQYF. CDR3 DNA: TGTGCCGGCAGTGGTATTACCGTAGCGGGGGGCTCGGGGGAGCAGTACTTC.

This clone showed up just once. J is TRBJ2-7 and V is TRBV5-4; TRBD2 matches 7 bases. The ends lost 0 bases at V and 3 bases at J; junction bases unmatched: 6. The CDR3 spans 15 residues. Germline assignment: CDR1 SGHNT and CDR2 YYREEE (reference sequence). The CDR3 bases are TGTGCCAGCAGCTTGGGGCGGGGGTCCAACTACGAGCAGTACTTC. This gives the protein CASSLGRGSNYEQYF.

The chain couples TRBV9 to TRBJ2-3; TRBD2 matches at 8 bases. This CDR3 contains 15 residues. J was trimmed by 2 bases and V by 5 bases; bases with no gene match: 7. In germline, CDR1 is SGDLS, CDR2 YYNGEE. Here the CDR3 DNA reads TGTGCCAGCAGAGACCCAGCGGGGGACACAGATACGCAGTATTTT. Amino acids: CASRDPAGDTDTQYF.

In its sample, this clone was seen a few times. The CDR3 protein is CASSLVTGGVSPLHF. The CDR3 coding sequence is TGTGCCAGCAGCTTAGTGACAGGGGGAGTTTCACCCCTCCACTTT. V gene TRBV7-9 combines with J gene TRBJ1-6; 9 bases are shared with TRBD1. From germline, CDR1 is SEHNR and CDR2 FQNEAQ (reference sequence). The J segment lost 9 bases and the V segment lost 1 base, leaving 4 bases of the junction unmatched. CDR3 length: 15 residues. The complete variable domain, with remaining parts taken from reference TRBV7-9 and TRBJ1-6, reads DTGVSQNPRHKITKRGQNVTFRCDPISEHNRLYWYRQTLGQGPEFLTYFQNEAQLEKSRLLSDRFSAERPKGSFSTLEIQRTEQGDSAMYLCASSLVTGGVSPLHFGNGTRLTVT.

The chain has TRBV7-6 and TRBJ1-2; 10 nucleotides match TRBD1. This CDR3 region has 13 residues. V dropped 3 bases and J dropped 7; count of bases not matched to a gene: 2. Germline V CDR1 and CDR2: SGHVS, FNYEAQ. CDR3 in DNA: TGTGCCAGCAGCTTGACAGGGGGCAGTGGCTACACCTTC. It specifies CASSLTGGSGYTF.